The 4 T cell receptor beta chains below come from one sample, sequenced in a study of shared clonotypes between healthy human individuals. Clones were read by immunoSEQ multiplex PCR, and TCRdb kept only the in-frame ones, dropping some. The sample includes hundreds of thousands of clones, roughly 77% of them seen just once. Sequencing used PBMCs. All receptors derive from a woman between 35 and 50 years old in good health. Some clones in this sample may be carry-over from other donors' samples.

The chain is built from TRBV10-3 and TRBJ2-1; 11 nucleotides agree with TRBD2. CDR1 and CDR2 (germline): ENHRY, SYGVKD. The ends lost 2 bases at V and 8 bases at J; junction bases unmatched: 8. The CDR3 spans 16 residues. The CDR3 protein is CAISEGTSGGGDEQFF. The CDR3 nucleotides read TGTGCCATCAGTGAGGGGACTAGCGGAGGGGGTGATGAGCAGTTCTTC.

V and J are TRBV7-2 and TRBJ2-7; unclear D gene. CDR1 SGHTA and CDR2 FQGNSA come from the germline V gene. The CDR3 has 16 amino acids. Trimming left V 4 bases short and J 2 bases short, with 18 bases between. The CDR3 nucleotides are TGTGCCAGCAGCTCTGGAAGGGCGAGAACTCCCTACGAGCAGTACTTC. It encodes CASSSGRARTPYEQYF. Filled out from reference TRBV7-2 and TRBJ2-7, the complete variable domain reads GAGVSQSPSNKVTEKGKDVELRCDPISGHTALYWYRQSLGQGLEFLIYFQGNSAPDKSGLPSDRFSAERTGGSVSTLTIQRTQQEDSAVYLCASSSGRARTPYEQYFGPGTRLTVT.

The CDR3 DNA sequence: TGCAGTGCCTATAAACGCAATGAGCAGTTCTTC. Translation gives CSAYKRNEQFF. This chain joins TRBV20-1 and TRBJ2-1; D uncertain. The germline V gene encodes CDR1 DFQATT and CDR2 SNEGSKA (reference sequence). Trimming cost V 6 bases and J 6 bases, with 9 bases left between them. The CDR3 extends over 11 amino acids.

The genes are TRBV9 and TRBJ2-7; D gene uncertain. The ends were cut back, 0 bases at V and 3 bases at J, with 10 bases in the middle. Germline V CDR1 and CDR2: SGDLS, YYNGEE. The CDR3 extends over 14 amino acids. The CDR3 sequence is CASSVDGSNYEQYF. The CDR3 DNA sequence: TGTGCCAGCAGCGTAGATGGCAGCAACTACGAGCAGTACTTC.